One TCR beta chain is described in this entry. Its antigen remains unidentified. Using a J-beta primer mix together with a sample-barcoded 5' primer, a second PCR was run for 7 to 11 cycles. Template switching added a 12-random-nucleotide identifier to every cDNA molecule. TCRdb ran MiXCR on the 5' RACE reads and lists one entry per CDR3 protein. The sample holds about 810,000 distinct CDR3 sequences; under 40% are singletons and the top ten take approximately 12%. This record belongs to a study of blood T cells in healthy people across ages. Healthy Caucasian individuals from Russia aged about 6 to 100 were enrolled as donors. Total RNA was isolated from each sample in quantities of at least 5.5 micrograms. This CDR3 contains 11 residues. The V and J ends lost 1 base and 7 bases respectively, with 4 bases between them. CDR1 SEHNR and CDR2 FQNEAQ come from the germline V gene (reference sequence). Study-wide results and caveats: The study could not conclusively compare naive and antigen-experienced cells, given its unsorted PBMCs.

Sequencing used blood. The TCR was taken from a man younger than 35 in good health. The chain combines TRBV7-9 with TRBJ1-2, with D unclear. The CDR3 is CASSLDTGYTF. The CDR3 DNA sequence: TGTGCCAGCAGCTTAGACACTGGCTACACCTTC.